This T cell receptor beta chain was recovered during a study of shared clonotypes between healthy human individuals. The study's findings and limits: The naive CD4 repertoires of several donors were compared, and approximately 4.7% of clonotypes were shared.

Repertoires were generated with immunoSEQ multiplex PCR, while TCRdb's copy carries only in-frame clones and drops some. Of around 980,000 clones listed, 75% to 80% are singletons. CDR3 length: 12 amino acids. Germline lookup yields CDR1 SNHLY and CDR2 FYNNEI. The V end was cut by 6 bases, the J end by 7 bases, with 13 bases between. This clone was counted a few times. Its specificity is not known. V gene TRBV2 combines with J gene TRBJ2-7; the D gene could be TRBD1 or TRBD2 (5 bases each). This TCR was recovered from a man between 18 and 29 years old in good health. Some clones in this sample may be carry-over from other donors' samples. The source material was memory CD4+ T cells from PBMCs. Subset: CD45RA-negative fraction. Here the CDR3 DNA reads TGTGCCAGCAGCGGGACGTCGGGGGAGCAGTACTTC. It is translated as CASSGTSGEQYF.